Listed below are T cell receptor beta chains from one sample, sequenced in a study of T cell responses to AZD1222 COVID-19 vaccine. Assay: immunoSEQ multiplex PCR; the TCRdb copy retains only in-frame clones and omits some. This table has approximately 28,000 clones, over 90% appearing once. This material consisted of peripheral blood, taken on day 0 of AZD1222 vaccination. The receptor set was obtained from an adult in good health. CDR3s include the opening cysteine and the closing phenylalanine or tryptophan. D genes are given only for firm matches. Part of the rows lack a size; the others show once, few, many or a class for expanded clones.

V	D	J	size	length	CDR3	DNA
TRBV10-3	NA	TRBJ2-5	once	15	CAISRSGPAQETQYF	TGTGCCATCAGTCGAAGCGGACCGGCCCAAGAGACCCAGTACTTC
TRBV13	TRBD2	TRBJ2-5	NA	19	CASSPGTSGRATYQETQYF	TGTGCCAGCAGCCCAGGGACTAGCGGGAGGGCCACGTACCAAGAGACCCAGTACTTC
TRBV6-5	NA	TRBJ2-3	NA	16	CASSYSLEGLTDTQYF	TGTGCCAGCAGTTACTCTCTAGAGGGGCTCACAGATACGCAGTATTTT
TRBV7-2	TRBD1	TRBJ1-3	NA	13	CASSEGQGYTIYF	TGTGCCAGCAGCGAGGGACAGGGATACACCATATATTTT
TRBV7-2	NA	TRBJ2-5	NA	12	CASGRGGETQYF	TGTGCCAGTGGTCGGGGCGGGGAGACCCAGTACTTC
TRBV3-1/TRBV3-2	NA	TRBJ2-7	NA	15	CASSQEAGPGYEQYF	TGTGCCAGCAGCCAAGAAGCAGGGCCAGGGTACGAGCAGTACTTC
TRBV2	TRBD1	TRBJ2-7	NA	15	CASSEETGNFYEQYF	TGTGCCAGCAGTGAAGAGACAGGGAACTTCTACGAGCAGTACTTC
TRBV28	TRBD2	TRBJ2-1	NA	14	CASSLWGRGDEQFF	TGTGCCAGCAGTTTATGGGGACGGGGGGATGAGCAGTTCTTC
TRBV28	TRBD1	TRBJ1-4	once	14	CASTPQGVGEKLFF	TGTGCCAGCACCCCACAGGGGGTAGGGGAAAAACTGTTTTTT
TRBV11-2	NA	TRBJ1-1	NA	15	CASSLVSGFPSEAFF	TGTGCCAGCAGCTTGGTCAGTGGGTTTCCCTCTGAAGCTTTCTTT
TRBV11-2	TRBD1	TRBJ1-1	NA	14	CASRKGQGSAEAFF	TGTGCCAGCAGAAAAGGACAGGGGAGCGCTGAAGCTTTCTTT
TRBV6-5	NA	TRBJ1-5	few	15	CASSTGTAQNQPQHF	TGTGCCAGCAGTACCGGGACCGCCCAGAATCAGCCCCAGCATTTT
TRBV3-1/TRBV3-2	NA	TRBJ1-2	NA	13	CASSQDLVYGYTF	TGTGCCAGCAGCCAAGATTTGGTATATGGCTACACCTTC
TRBV11-2	NA	TRBJ1-4	once	15	CASSSQRGIDEKLFF	TGTGCCAGCAGCTCCCAACGGGGGATAGATGAAAAACTGTTTTTT
TRBV6-5	NA	TRBJ1-6	NA	14	CASSYNRFNSPLHF	TGTGCCAGCAGTTACAACAGATTTAATTCACCCCTCCACTTT
TRBV19	NA	TRBJ2-7	few	11	CASTGSYEQYF	TGTGCCAGTACAGGGTCCTACGAGCAGTACTTC
TRBV29-1	NA	TRBJ2-7	NA	12	CSVVGDLLEQYF	TGCAGCGTTGTTGGGGATCTCCTTGAGCAGTACTTC
TRBV18	TRBD1	TRBJ1-5	once	14	CASSPSGGGQPQHF	TGTGCCAGCTCACCTTCAGGGGGCGGTCAGCCCCAGCATTTT